This is a list of T cell receptor beta chains from one sample in a study of T-cell memory formation after mild COVID-19. TCRdb recomputed calls from the 5' RACE reads with MiXCR, one row per CDR3 protein. The profile shows 300,000 to 400,000 distinct CDR3 sequences, about 16% of them singletons. Sequencing used PBMCs or a T cell subset sorted from them (not recorded which). These receptors came from a man between 18 and 35 years old who had mild COVID-19 (a few samples of this study predate the infection). Cell type and time point are not known. Both conserved end residues are trimmed from each CDR3. For some rows the clone size is stated as once, few or many, or as a class when expanded; others skip it.

>TRBV2|.|TRBJ1-5
ASSELLQGNQPQH
>TRBV6-2/TRBV6-3|.|TRBJ1-1
ASSFTGGWDTEAF
>TRBV12-3/TRBV12-4|.|TRBJ1-5
ASSATTGQGAQPQH
>TRBV7-2|.|TRBJ1-3
ASSLAGDTIY
>TRBV6-5|.|TRBJ1-1
ASSYDRLNTEAF
>TRBV7-2|few|TRBJ2-3
ASGPRVAADTQY
>TRBV6-2/TRBV6-3|.|TRBJ2-5
APSYGTATQY
>TRBV20-1|.|TRBJ1-2
SAETGAPNYGYT
>TRBV20-1|.|TRBJ2-7
SASRGVGYEQY
>TRBV24-1|few|TRBJ1-5
ATSAPDSNQPQH
>TRBV7-9|.|TRBJ2-7
ASNPVSSYEQY
>TRBV20-1|.|TRBJ2-3
SQENPDRGLGTQY
>TRBV5-4|.|TRBJ1-1
ASSRRDRLNTEAF
>TRBV6-1|.|TRBJ2-1
ASIGTGKAEQF
>TRBV12-3/TRBV12-4|few|TRBJ2-3
ASSPGGLYVDTQY
>TRBV4-1|.|TRBJ2-5
ASSPGPATGQETQY
>TRBV4-2|.|TRBJ2-3
ASSQESGGAVDTQY
>TRBV4-1|few|TRBJ2-1
ASSQGGTGEGEQF
>TRBV6-5|many|TRBJ2-3
ASSYGTSGDTQY
>TRBV12-3/TRBV12-4|.|TRBJ1-3
ASSLAGFSGNTIY
>TRBV2|few|TRBJ2-5
ASRRLLAGGYQETQY
>TRBV9|.|TRBJ1-1
ASSVIGQGGSEAF
>TRBV6-2/TRBV6-3|few|TRBJ2-1
ASRTLDNYNEQF
>TRBV7-6|.|TRBJ2-2
ASSFATAGELF
>TRBV25-1|few|TRBJ1-3
ASSDPGSSGNTIY
>TRBV6-2/TRBV6-3|few|TRBJ2-1
ASSDQAGGYNEQF
>TRBV20-1|.|TRBJ2-3
SARKENADTQY
>TRBV20-1|few|TRBJ2-3
SARDISAGANTDTQY
>TRBV4-2|.|TRBJ2-1
ASSQDPSTHEQF
>TRBV10-3|few|TRBJ1-1
AISESTEAF
>TRBV5-6|.|TRBJ2-3
ASSWGIGPTLTDTQY
>TRBV2|.|TRBJ2-3
ASSILSPEDTQY
>TRBV5-1|few|TRBJ1-6
ASSPRVAGSPLH
>TRBV10-1|.|TRBJ2-3
ASSESAAADTQY
>TRBV12-3/TRBV12-4|many|TRBJ1-6
ASSLNSPLH
>TRBV7-9|.|TRBJ2-1
ASSYARQGDEQF
>TRBV6-6|.|TRBJ1-2
ASSWDRQPNYGYT
>TRBV12-3/TRBV12-4|.|TRBJ2-1
ASRAGTAYNEQF
>TRBV6-2/TRBV6-3|.|TRBJ2-5
ASRRRGLETQY
>TRBV5-1|.|TRBJ2-1
ASSLGPGRGGVEQF
>TRBV18|few|TRBJ1-4
ASSPEIQSGEKLF
>TRBV30|many|TRBJ1-1
AWSVQGIAF
>TRBV7-2|.|TRBJ2-5
ASSLGGGALETQY
>TRBV16|.|TRBJ1-1
ASSQLSTEAF
>TRBV28|once|TRBJ1-1
ASISGGTNNEAF
>TRBV4-1|few|TRBJ1-2
ASSQSGGSSNYGYT
>TRBV4-2|.|TRBJ2-3
ASSQVRLGGGDTQY
>TRBV7-8|.|TRBJ2-2
ASSLGVGAVNTGELF
>TRBV5-1|few|TRBJ2-7
ASSLPSGGEQY
>TRBV7-9|many|TRBJ2-1
ASSSPPSDGDNEQF
>TRBV6-5|.|TRBJ2-3
ASSTERGGGDTQY
>TRBV6-5|.|TRBJ1-3
ASSHETAGAYGNTIY
>TRBV20-1|few|TRBJ2-1
SARDGTSASNEQF
>TRBV3-1|.|TRBJ2-5
ASSPRGVETQY
>TRBV20-1|few|TRBJ2-2
SAREGSTNTGELF
>TRBV6-5|.|TRBJ2-1
ASSYNYYNEQF
>TRBV6-5|few|TRBJ2-2
ASHGTVNTGELF
>TRBV6-5|.|TRBJ1-6
ASSYAGGASVAYNSPLH
>TRBV6-2/TRBV6-3|.|TRBJ1-2
ASSNGPVYGYT